These 5 T cell receptor beta chains were all obtained from the same sample, sequenced in a study of Ad26.COV2.S vaccination and SARS-CoV-2 variants. Profiling relied on immunoSEQ multiplex PCR, and the TCRdb table lists in-frame clones only, not all of them. The table has some 290,000 clones, approximately 86% seen once. Described treatment: 15 to 20 received Ad26.COV2.S at low or high dose, single or two shots; roughly five received placebo; per-sample allocation not given. Samples came from day 63 after the first vaccine or placebo injection. The sample consisted of peripheral blood, taken in a trial of Ad26.COV2.S vaccine versus placebo. The receptors were sampled from a person between 18 and 65 years old who received the Ad26.COV2.S COVID-19 vaccine or a placebo.

This clone was detected once. J is TRBJ1-5 and V is TRBV5-1; D uncertain. Trimming removed 0 bases at V and 0 bases at J, with 7 bases between. Germline CDR1 and CDR2: SGHRS and YFSETQ. The CDR3 totals 15 residues. The CDR3, as DNA: TGCGCCAGCAGCTTGGGTGCGAATAGCAATCAGCCCCAGCATTTT. As protein: CASSLGANSNQPQHF.

As to this clone: This CDR3 is also generated by other DNA sequences in the sample. V and J are TRBV2 and TRBJ2-5; TRBD1 might be the D (6 bases). V shed 7 bases and J shed 3 bases, with 12 bases lying between them. This CDR3 has 13 residues. Per the germline V gene, CDR1 is SNHLY and CDR2 is FYNNEI. The CDR3 region is CASTSSGEETQYF. The CDR3 DNA reads TGTGCCAGCACCAGTTCAGGGGAAGAGACCCAGTACTTC.

The chain links TRBV15 to TRBJ2-1, with 11 bases aligning to TRBD2. Germline trimming cut 3 bases from V and 7 bases from J; bases unmatched to any gene: 5. The CDR3 consists of 15 residues. Germline CDR1 is LNHNV and CDR2 is YYDKDF (reference sequence). CDR3 residues: CATSSVAGGHNEQFF. The DNA of the CDR3 is TGTGCCACCAGCAGCGTAGCGGGGGGGCATAATGAGCAGTTCTTC.

The J gene is TRBJ2-5, the V gene TRBV7-2; 10 bases agree with TRBD2. V gave up 6 bases and J gave up 3 bases; unmatched junction bases: 10. Germline-derived CDR1 and CDR2 are SGHTA and FQGNSA. The CDR3 totals 16 residues. The CDR3 DNA follows: TGTGCCAGCAGGGCAATTAGCGGGGGGCGGGAAGAGACCCAGTACTTC. This translates into CASRAISGGREETQYF.

The CDR3 reads CASSTLDTEAFF. The CDR3 bases are TGTGCCAGCAGCACCCTCGACACTGAAGCTTTCTTT. The V gene is TRBV11-3, the J gene TRBJ1-1; no reliable D call. This CDR3 is 12 amino acids long. Germline V CDR1 and CDR2: SGHNT, YENEEA. The V end lost 5 bases, the J end lost 3 bases, and 7 bases lay between the germline ends.